The T cell receptor (beta chain) described here comes from a study of T cell responses to AZD1222 COVID-19 vaccine. Here immunoSEQ multiplex PCR was the method, and the copy in TCRdb shows in-frame clones only, minus some. The repertoire holds some 250,000 clones, with approximately 94% as singletons. J was trimmed by 5 bases and V by 7 bases; bases with no gene match: 8. The CDR3 runs 15 residues. Per the germline V gene, CDR1 is MDHEN and CDR2 is SYDVKM. The V gene is TRBV28, the J gene TRBJ2-3, with TRBD2 identical over 11 bases. This receptor was identified in an adult who received the AZD1222 COVID-19 vaccine. The source was peripheral blood, collected 28 days after the second AZD1222 dose. The CDR3 sequence: CASILGGLAGDTQYF. DNA for the CDR3: TGTGCCAGCATCCTGGGTGGACTAGCGGGAGATACGCAGTATTTT. The variable domain in full, completed from reference TRBV28 and TRBJ2-3, reads DVKVTQSSRYLVKRTGEKVFLECVQDMDHENMFWYRQDPGLGLRLIYFSYDVKMKEKGDIPEGYSVSREKKERFSLILESASTNQTSMYLCASILGGLAGDTQYFGPGTRLTVL.